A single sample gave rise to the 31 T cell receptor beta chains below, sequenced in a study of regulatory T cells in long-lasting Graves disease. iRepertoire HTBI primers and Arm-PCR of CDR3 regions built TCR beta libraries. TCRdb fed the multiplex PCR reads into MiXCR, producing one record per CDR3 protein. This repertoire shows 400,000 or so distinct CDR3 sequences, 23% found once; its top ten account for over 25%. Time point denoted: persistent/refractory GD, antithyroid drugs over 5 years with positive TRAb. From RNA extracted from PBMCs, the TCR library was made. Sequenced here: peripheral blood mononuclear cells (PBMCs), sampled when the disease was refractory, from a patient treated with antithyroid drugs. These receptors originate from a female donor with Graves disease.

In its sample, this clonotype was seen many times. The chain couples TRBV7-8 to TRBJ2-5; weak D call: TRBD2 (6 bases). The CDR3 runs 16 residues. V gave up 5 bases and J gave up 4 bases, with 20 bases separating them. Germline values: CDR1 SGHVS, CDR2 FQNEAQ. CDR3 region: CASSPLLASVGETQYF. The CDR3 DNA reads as TGTGCCAGCAGCCCCCTACTAGCCAGCGTCGGAGAGACCCAGTACTTC.

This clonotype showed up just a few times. Here the CDR3 DNA reads TGTGCCACCAGTGATTTCGCCCTCGGGAACACTGAAGCTTTCTTT. Translated: CATSDFALGNTEAFF. The chain joins TRBV24-1 to TRBJ1-1; D uncertain. The V end was cut by 1 base, the J end by 1 base, with 9 bases between. The CDR3 contains 15 residues. Germline values: CDR1 KGHDR, CDR2 SFDVKD.

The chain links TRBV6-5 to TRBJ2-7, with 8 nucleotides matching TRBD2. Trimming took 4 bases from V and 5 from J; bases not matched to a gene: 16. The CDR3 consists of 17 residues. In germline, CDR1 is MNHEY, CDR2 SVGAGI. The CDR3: CASSWLAGPRSLDEQYF. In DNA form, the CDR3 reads TGTGCCAGCAGTTGGCTAGCGGGTCCCCGGTCCCTGGACGAGCAGTACTTC.

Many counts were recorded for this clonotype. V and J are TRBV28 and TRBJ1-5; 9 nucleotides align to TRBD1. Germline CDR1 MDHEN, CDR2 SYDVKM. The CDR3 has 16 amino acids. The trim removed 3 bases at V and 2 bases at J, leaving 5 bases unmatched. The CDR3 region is CASSFRDRAGNQPQHF. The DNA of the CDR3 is TGTGCCAGCAGTTTCCGGGACAGGGCCGGCAATCAGCCCCAGCATTTT.

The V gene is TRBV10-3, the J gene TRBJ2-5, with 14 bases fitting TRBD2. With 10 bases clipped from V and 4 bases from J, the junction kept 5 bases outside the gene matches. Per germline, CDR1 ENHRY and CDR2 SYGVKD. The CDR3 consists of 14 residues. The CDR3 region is CATGTSGSIETQYF. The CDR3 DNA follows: TGTGCCACCGGGACTAGCGGGAGTATAGAGACCCAGTACTTC.

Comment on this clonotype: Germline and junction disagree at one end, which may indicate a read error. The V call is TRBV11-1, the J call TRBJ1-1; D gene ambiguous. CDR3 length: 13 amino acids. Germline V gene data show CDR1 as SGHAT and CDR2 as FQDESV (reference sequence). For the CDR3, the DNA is TGTGCCAGCAGCTTAGTAGAGAACACTGAAGTTTTCTTT. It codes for CASSLVENTEVFF.

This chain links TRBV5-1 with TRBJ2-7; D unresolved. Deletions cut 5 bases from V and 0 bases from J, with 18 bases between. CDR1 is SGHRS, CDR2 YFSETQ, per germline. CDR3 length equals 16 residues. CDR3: CASRPVPGTASYEQYF. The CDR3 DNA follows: TGCGCCAGCAGACCTGTCCCTGGCACAGCCTCCTACGAGCAGTACTTC.

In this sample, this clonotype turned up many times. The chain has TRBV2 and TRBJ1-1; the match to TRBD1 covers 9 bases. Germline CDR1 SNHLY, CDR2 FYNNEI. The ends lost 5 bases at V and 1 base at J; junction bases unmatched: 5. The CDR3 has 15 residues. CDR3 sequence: CASSTDRGGNTEAFF. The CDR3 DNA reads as TGTGCCAGCAGTACTGACAGGGGGGGGAACACTGAAGCTTTCTTT.

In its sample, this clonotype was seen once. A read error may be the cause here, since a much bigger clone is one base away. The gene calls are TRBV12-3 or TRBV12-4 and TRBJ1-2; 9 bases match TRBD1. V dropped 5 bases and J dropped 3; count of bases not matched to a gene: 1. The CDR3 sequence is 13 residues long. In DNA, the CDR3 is TGTGCCAGCAGTGACAGGGGGGACTATGGCTACACCTTC. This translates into CASSDRGDYGYTF.

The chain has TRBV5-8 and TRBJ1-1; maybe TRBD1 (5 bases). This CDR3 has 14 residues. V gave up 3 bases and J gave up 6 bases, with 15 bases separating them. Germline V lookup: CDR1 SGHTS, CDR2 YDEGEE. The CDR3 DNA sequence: TGTGCCAGCAGCTGGGACGTTGGGGGGGCTGAAGCTTTCTTT. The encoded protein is CASSWDVGGAEAFF. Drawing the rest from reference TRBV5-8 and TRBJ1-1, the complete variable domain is EAGVTQSPTHLIKTRGQQATLRCSPISGHTSVYWYQQALGLGLQFLLWYDEGEERNRGNFPPRFSGRQFPNYSSELNVNALELEDSALYLCASSWDVGGAEAFFGQGTRLTVV.

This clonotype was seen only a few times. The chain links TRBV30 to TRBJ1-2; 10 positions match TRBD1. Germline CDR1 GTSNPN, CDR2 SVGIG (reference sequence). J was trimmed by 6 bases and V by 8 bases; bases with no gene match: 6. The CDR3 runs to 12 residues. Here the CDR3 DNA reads TGTGCCCGTGGACAGGGGGGGAATGGCTACACCTTC. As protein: CARGQGGNGYTF. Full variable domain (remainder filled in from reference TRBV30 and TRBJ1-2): SQTIHQWPATLVQPVGSPLSLECTVEGTSNPNLYWYRQAAGRGLQLLFYSVGIGQISSEVPQNLSASRPQDRQFILSSKKLLLSDSGFYLCARGQGGNGYTFGSGTRLTVV.

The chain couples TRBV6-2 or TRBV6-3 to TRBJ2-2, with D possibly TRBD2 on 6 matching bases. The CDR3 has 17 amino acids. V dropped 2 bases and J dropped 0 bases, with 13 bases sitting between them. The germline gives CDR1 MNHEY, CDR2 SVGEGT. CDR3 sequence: CASSYMEGVSNTGELFF. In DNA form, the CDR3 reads TGTGCCAGCAGTTACATGGAGGGAGTGTCGAACACCGGGGAGCTGTTTTTT.

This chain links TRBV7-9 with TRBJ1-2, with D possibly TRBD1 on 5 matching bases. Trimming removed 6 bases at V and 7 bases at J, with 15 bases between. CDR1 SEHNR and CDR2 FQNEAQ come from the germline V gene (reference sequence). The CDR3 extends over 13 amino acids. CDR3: CASSLQDTAGYTF. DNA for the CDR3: TGTGCCAGCAGTTTACAGGATACGGCTGGCTACACCTTC.

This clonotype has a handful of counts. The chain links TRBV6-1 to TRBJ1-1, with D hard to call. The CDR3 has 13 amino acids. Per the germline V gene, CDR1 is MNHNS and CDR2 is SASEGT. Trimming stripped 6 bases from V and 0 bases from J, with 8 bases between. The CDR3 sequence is CASSNGMNTEAFF. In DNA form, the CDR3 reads TGTGCCAGCAGCAACGGGATGAACACTGAAGCTTTCTTT.

The DNA for the CDR3 is TGCGCCAGCAGCCAACAGGGCAGGGGCTACGAGCAGTACTTC. Its protein is CASSQQGRGYEQYF. The rearrangement links TRBV4-3 to TRBJ2-7, with D perhaps matching TRBD1 (6 bases). Germline CDR1 LGHNA, CDR2 YSLEER. V was clipped by 2 bases and J by 3 bases, with 11 bases between them. The CDR3 is 14 residues long.

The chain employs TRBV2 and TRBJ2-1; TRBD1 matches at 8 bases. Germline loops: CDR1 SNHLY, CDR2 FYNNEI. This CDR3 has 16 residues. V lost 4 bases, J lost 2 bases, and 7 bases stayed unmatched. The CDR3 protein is CASSGTGRKTYNEQFF. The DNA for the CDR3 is TGTGCCAGCAGTGGGACAGGGAGGAAGACCTACAATGAGCAGTTCTTC.

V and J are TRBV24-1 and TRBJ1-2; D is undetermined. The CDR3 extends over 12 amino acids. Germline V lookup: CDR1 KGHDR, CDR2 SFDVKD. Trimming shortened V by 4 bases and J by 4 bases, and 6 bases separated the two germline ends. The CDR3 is CATSDSGYGYTF. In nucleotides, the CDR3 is TGTGCCACCAGTGACTCAGGCTATGGCTACACCTTC.

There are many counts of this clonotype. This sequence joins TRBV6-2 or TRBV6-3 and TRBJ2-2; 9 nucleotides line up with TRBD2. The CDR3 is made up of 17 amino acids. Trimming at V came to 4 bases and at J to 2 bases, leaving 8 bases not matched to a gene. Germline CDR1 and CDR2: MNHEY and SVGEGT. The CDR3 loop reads CASSLVPSGDNTGELFF. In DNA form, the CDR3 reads TGTGCCAGCAGTTTGGTACCTAGCGGGGATAACACCGGGGAGCTGTTTTTT.

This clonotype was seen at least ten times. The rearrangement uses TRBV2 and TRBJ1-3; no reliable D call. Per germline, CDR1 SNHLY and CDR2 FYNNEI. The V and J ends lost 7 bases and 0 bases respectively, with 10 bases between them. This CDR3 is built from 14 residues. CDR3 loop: CASTERSSGNTIYF. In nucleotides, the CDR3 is TGTGCCAGCACCGAAAGAAGCTCTGGAAACACCATATATTTT.

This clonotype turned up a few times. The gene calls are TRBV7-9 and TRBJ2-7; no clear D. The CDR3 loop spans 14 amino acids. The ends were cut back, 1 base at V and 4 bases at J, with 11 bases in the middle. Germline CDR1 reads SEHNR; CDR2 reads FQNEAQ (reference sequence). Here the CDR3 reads CASSLEEIGYEQYF. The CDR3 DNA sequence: TGTGCCAGCAGCTTAGAGGAAATCGGGTACGAGCAGTACTTC.

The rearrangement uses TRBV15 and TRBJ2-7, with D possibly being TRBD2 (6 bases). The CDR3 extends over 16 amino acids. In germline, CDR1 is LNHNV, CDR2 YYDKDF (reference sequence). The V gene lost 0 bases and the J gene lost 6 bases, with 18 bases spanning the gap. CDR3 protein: CATSRELGEARPEQYF. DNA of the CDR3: TGTGCCACCAGCAGAGAGTTGGGGGAGGCCCGCCCCGAGCAGTACTTC.

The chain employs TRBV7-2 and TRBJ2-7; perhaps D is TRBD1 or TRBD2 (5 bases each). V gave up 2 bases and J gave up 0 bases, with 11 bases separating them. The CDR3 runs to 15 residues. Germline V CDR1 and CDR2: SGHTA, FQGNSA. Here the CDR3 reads CASSLRAGSSYEQYF. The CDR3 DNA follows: TGTGCCAGCAGCTTACGGGCAGGGAGCTCCTACGAGCAGTACTTC.

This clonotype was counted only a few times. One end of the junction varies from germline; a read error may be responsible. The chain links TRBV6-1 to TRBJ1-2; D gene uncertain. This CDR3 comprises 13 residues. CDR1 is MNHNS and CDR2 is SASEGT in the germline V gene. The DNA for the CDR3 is TGTGCCGGCAGTAACCTTGGGCAGAACGGCTACACCTTC. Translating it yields CAGSNLGQNGYTF.

CDR3 DNA: TGCAGTGCTAGAATAGACGGAACCTACGAGCAGTACTTC. As protein: CSARIDGTYEQYF. The V gene is TRBV20-1, the J gene TRBJ2-7, with no clear D. CDR1 DFQATT and CDR2 SNEGSKA come from the germline V gene (reference sequence). The length of the CDR3 is 13 residues. V was cut by 2 bases and J by 2 bases, with 10 bases left in between.

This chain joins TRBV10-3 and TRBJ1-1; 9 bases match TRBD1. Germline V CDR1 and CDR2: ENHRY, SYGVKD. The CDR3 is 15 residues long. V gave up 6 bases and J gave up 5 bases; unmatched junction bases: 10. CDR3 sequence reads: CAIRATGGLSTEAFF. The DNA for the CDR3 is TGTGCCATCAGGGCCACAGGGGGCTTGAGTACTGAAGCTTTCTTT.

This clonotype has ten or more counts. In nucleotides, the CDR3 is TGTGCCAGCTCGACAGGGGTGGGCGAAGCTTTCTTT. It translates to CASSTGVGEAFF. The gene calls are TRBV2 and TRBJ1-1, with 8 nucleotides matching TRBD1. This CDR3 has 12 amino acids. Germline CDR1 and CDR2: SNHLY and FYNNEI. V shed 8 bases and J 8 bases; nucleotides not matched to a gene: 7. The full variable domain, with the rest looked up from reference TRBV2 and TRBJ1-1, is EPEVTQTPSHQVTQMGQEVILRCVPISNHLYFYWYRQILGQKVEFLVSFYNNEISEKSEIFDDQFSVERPDGSNFTLKIRSTKLEDSAMYFCASSTGVGEAFFGQGTRLTVV.

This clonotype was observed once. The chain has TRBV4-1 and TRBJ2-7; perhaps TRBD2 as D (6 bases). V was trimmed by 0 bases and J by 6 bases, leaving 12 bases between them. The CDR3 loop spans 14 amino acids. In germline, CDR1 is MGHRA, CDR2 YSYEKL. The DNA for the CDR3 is TGCGCCAGCAGCCAAGATACTAGCCGGGGCGAGCAGTACTTC. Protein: CASSQDTSRGEQYF.

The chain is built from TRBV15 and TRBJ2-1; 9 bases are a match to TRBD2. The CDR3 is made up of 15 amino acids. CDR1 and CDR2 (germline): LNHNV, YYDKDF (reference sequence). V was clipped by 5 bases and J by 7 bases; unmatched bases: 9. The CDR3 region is CATSPGTSPRNEQFF. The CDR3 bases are TGTGCCACCAGCCCCGGGACTAGCCCTAGGAATGAGCAGTTCTTC.

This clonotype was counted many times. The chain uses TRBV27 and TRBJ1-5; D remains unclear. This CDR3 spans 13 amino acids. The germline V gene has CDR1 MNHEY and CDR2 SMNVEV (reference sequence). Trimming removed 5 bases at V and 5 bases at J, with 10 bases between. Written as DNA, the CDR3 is TGTGCCAGCAGTACCGGGTTGGATCAGCCCCAGCATTTT. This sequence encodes CASSTGLDQPQHF.

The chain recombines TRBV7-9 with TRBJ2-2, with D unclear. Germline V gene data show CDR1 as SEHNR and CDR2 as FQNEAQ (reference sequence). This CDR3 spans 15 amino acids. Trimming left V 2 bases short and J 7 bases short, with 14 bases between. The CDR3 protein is CASSLFGQKSGELFF. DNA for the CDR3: TGTGCCAGCAGCTTATTCGGGCAGAAGAGCGGGGAGCTGTTTTTT.

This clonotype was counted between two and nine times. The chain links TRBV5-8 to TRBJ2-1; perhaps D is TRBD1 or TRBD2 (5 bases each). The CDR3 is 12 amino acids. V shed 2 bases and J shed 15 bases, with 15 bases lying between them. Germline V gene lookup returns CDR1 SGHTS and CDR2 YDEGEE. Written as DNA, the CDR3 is TGTGCCAGCAGCTTCGGTCTCCAGGGACGGTTCTTC. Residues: CASSFGLQGRFF. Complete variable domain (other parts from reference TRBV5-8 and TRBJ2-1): EAGVTQSPTHLIKTRGQQATLRCSPISGHTSVYWYQQALGLGLQFLLWYDEGEERNRGNFPPRFSGRQFPNYSSELNVNALELEDSALYLCASSFGLQGRFFGPGTRLTVL.